The T cell receptor (beta chain) described here comes from a study of early T cells in non-severe SARS-CoV-2 infection. At the level of the study: Unpaired chains resulted from sequencing bulk RNA of unsorted whole blood. Overall study results and limits: Reliance on VDJdb matching favored anti-spike CD8 responses; private and CD4 specificities were missed.

V was shortened by 2 bases and J by 6 bases, with 11 bases between the two germline ends. The CDR3 contains 14 residues. Germline CDR1 SGHRS, CDR2 YFSETQ. This clonotype was seen more than once but under ten times. Its antigen is as yet unknown. In the library, individual cDNA molecules carried attached unique molecular identifiers. TCRdb reanalysed the 5' RACE reads using MiXCR and keeps one entry per CDR3 protein. The sample shows about 35,000 distinct CDR3 sequences, 5.5% to 8% of them seen only once. The source of this sequence is an adult who was a healthcare worker with PCR-confirmed SARS-CoV-2 infection or an uninfected control (not recorded which). Specimen: whole blood. This chain joins TRBV5-1 and TRBJ2-2; TRBD2 is a possible D gene (6 bases). The CDR3 region is CASSFQGGSGELFF. DNA of the CDR3: TGCGCCAGCAGCTTCCAGGGAGGATCCGGGGAGCTGTTTTTT.